A selection of T cell receptor beta chains follows, all from one sample in a study of T cell repertoires in cytomegalovirus infection. From the reads, TCRdb called clonotypes with MiXCR, one entry per CDR3 protein. Of a few hundred thousand distinct CDR3 sequences in the sample, about a sixth were seen once. Specimen: PBMCs. The receptors shown here come from a human donor in good health (CMV status not recorded). Some clones in this sample may be carry-over from other donors' samples. The CDR3 runs from the conserved cysteine through the conserved F or W. Fields, in order: V gene, J gene, D gene, clone size, CDR3 protein, CDR3 DNA. D genes are given only for firm matches. Only part of the rows carry a size: once, few, many, or a class if the clone is expanded.

TRBV10-3	TRBJ1-2	NA	many	CAISEGAGHYGYTF	TGTGCCATCAGTGAAGGGGCAGGGCACTATGGCTACACCTTC
TRBV7-6	TRBJ2-1	TRBD1	many	CASSSPRNGRGGEQFF	TGTGCCAGCAGCTCCCCCCGGAATGGGAGAGGGGGCGAGCAGTTCTTC
TRBV12-5	TRBJ2-1	NA	NA	CASGLENRGLLLAGMNNEQFF	TGTGCTAGTGGTTTGGAAAACAGGGGGCTTTTACTAGCGGGGATGAACAATGAGCAGTTCTTC
TRBV11-2	TRBJ2-1	NA	few	CASSEGWDDNEQFF	TGTGCCAGCAGTGAGGGTTGGGACGACAATGAGCAGTTCTTC
TRBV6-2/TRBV6-3	TRBJ2-7	NA	many	CASTPGTSYEQYF	TGTGCCAGCACCCCCGGGACAAGCTACGAGCAGTACTTC
TRBV28	TRBJ1-5	NA	NA	CASSSPTFKPQHF	TGTGCCAGCAGTTCACCAACGTTCAAGCCCCAGCATTTT
TRBV5-4	TRBJ2-3	NA	few	CASSLWGLSVTDTQYF	TGTGCCAGCAGCTTGTGGGGGCTCTCTGTCACAGATACGCAGTATTTT
TRBV20-1	TRBJ1-4	NA	NA	CSARDRVAATNEKLFF	TGCAGTGCTAGAGATCGGGTTGCTGCAACTAATGAAAAACTGTTTTTT
TRBV19	TRBJ1-4	NA	few	CASSPEGDRLEKLFF	TGTGCCAGTAGTCCCGAGGGAGACAGACTGGAAAAACTGTTTTTT
TRBV19	TRBJ2-1	NA	few	CASSRDKSNYNEQFF	TGTGCCTCCTCCCGGGACAAAAGTAACTACAATGAGCAGTTCTTC
TRBV5-1	TRBJ2-7	TRBD1	NA	CASSLADRGYEQYF	TGCGCCAGCAGCTTGGCTGACAGGGGCTACGAGCAGTACTTC
TRBV18	TRBJ2-3	NA	once	CASSWGRDAARADTQYF	TGTGCCAGCTCATGGGGCCGAGACGCAGCCCGGGCAGATACGCAGTATTTT
TRBV28	TRBJ1-2	NA	few	CASSLRGNYGYTF	TGTGCCAGCAGTTTAAGGGGAAACTATGGCTACACCTTC
TRBV29-1	TRBJ2-1	NA	NA	CSVEVTSGEQFF	TGCAGCGTTGAGGTTACGTCTGGTGAGCAGTTCTTC
TRBV6-6	TRBJ2-3	TRBD2	NA	CASSATSGGIDTQYF	TGTGCCAGCAGTGCAACTAGCGGGGGGATAGATACGCAGTATTTT
TRBV7-8	TRBJ2-6	NA	few	CASRPRSGANVLTF	TGTGCCAGCAGACCCCGGTCTGGGGCCAACGTCCTGACTTTC
TRBV7-7	TRBJ2-5	NA	NA	CASSYKTSGTQYF	TGTGCCAGCAGCTATAAGACCTCAGGGACCCAGTACTTC
TRBV6-1	TRBJ1-3	NA	many	CASSRSGTSGNTIYF	TGTGCCAGCAGTCGCTCTGGGACCTCTGGAAACACCATATATTTT
TRBV6-2/TRBV6-3	TRBJ2-2	TRBD2	few	CASSYWTSGYTGELFF	TGTGCCAGCAGTTATTGGACTAGCGGTTACACCGGGGAGCTGTTTTTT
TRBV20-1	TRBJ2-3	TRBD2	NA	CSASPTSGGVLSSTDTQYF	TGCAGTGCTAGCCCCACAAGCGGGGGGGTCCTATCTAGCACAGATACGCAGTATTTT
TRBV28	TRBJ2-1	TRBD2	few	CASSRLPGLAGDYEQFF	TGTGCCAGCAGTCGGCTACCGGGACTAGCGGGGGACTATGAGCAGTTCTTC
TRBV5-1	TRBJ1-6	TRBD1	few	CASSFSSGTGFSPLHF	TGCGCCAGCAGCTTTTCATCCGGGACAGGGTTTTCACCCCTCCACTTT
TRBV7-2	TRBJ2-1	TRBD2	NA	CASSSIPPSGRANEQFF	TGTGCCAGCAGCTCGATCCCACCTAGCGGGAGGGCCAATGAGCAGTTCTTC
TRBV13	TRBJ2-1	NA	few	CASSNSQGDEQFF	TGTGCCAGCAGCAACTCACAGGGTGATGAGCAGTTCTTC
TRBV11-3	TRBJ2-5	TRBD1	many	CASSRLTGVEETQYF	TGTGCCAGCAGCCGACTGACAGGGGTAGAAGAGACCCAGTACTTC
TRBV29-1	TRBJ1-1	NA	NA	CSVDPAVNTEAFF	TGCAGCGTTGATCCAGCGGTGAACACTGAAGCTTTCTTT
TRBV7-2	TRBJ2-4	NA	many	CASTPGPAKNIQYF	TGTGCCAGCACCCCGGGCCCAGCCAAAAACATTCAGTACTTC
TRBV2	TRBJ2-1	NA	NA	CAIGHNEQFF	TGTGCCATCGGCCACAATGAGCAGTTCTTC
TRBV12-5	TRBJ1-1	NA	NA	CASGWSSGSEAFF	TGTGCTAGTGGTTGGTCTTCGGGGAGCGAAGCTTTCTTT
TRBV19	TRBJ2-5	TRBD1	NA	CASSLYGGTGFQETQYF	TGTGCCAGTAGTCTGTACGGCGGGACAGGGTTCCAAGAGACCCAGTACTTC
TRBV20-1	TRBJ2-3	NA	NA	CSASTGGSLDTQYF	TGCAGTGCTTCTACAGGAGGGTCCTTAGATACGCAGTATTTT
TRBV7-2	TRBJ1-2	NA	many	CASSLGRSGHGYTF	TGTGCCAGCAGCTTAGGACGGAGTGGTCACGGCTACACCTTC
TRBV7-9	TRBJ2-2	TRBD2	NA	CASSTASGRAVGGELFF	TGTGCCAGCAGCACCGCTAGCGGGAGGGCCGTCGGCGGGGAGCTGTTTTTT
TRBV25-1	TRBJ1-4	TRBD1	many	CASSGPHRDRSEKLFF	TGTGCCAGCAGTGGCCCCCACCGGGACAGAAGTGAAAAACTGTTTTTT
TRBV20-1	TRBJ2-2	NA	few	CSAWGTWAGELFF	TGCAGTGCTTGGGGGACCTGGGCGGGGGAGCTGTTTTTT
TRBV12-3/TRBV12-4	TRBJ2-3	TRBD2	few	CASSFSSGGGDTQYF	TGTGCCAGCAGTTTCTCTAGCGGGGGTGGGGATACGCAGTATTTT
TRBV12-3/TRBV12-4	TRBJ1-6	NA	many	CASSLAPSSPLHF	TGTGCCAGCAGTTTAGCGCCCTCGTCACCCCTCCACTTT
TRBV6-2/TRBV6-3	TRBJ1-3	NA	few	CASSSYLQDFNTIYF	TGTGCCAGCAGCTCCTACCTACAGGACTTCAACACCATATATTTT
TRBV19	TRBJ1-1	TRBD1	NA	CASIQGAYTEAFF	TGTGCCAGTATCCAGGGGGCGTACACTGAAGCTTTCTTT
TRBV7-9	TRBJ2-1	TRBD1	NA	CASSAPQGAFGEQFF	TGTGCCAGCAGCGCACCACAGGGGGCGTTCGGAGAGCAGTTCTTC
TRBV20-1	TRBJ2-3	TRBD2	NA	CSASPLAGGRSSTDTQYF	TGCAGTGCTTCTCCACTTGCGGGGGGACGTTCTAGCACAGATACGCAGTATTTT
TRBV12-3/TRBV12-4	TRBJ2-7	NA	many	CASSLVRDFSYEQYF	TGTGCCAGCAGTTTGGTAAGGGACTTCTCCTACGAGCAGTACTTC
TRBV7-2	TRBJ1-2	NA	many	CASSLGMRGYGYTF	TGTGCCAGCAGCTTGGGGATGCGGGGCTATGGCTACACCTTC